The 23 T cell receptor beta chains below come from one sample, sequenced in a study of circulating CD8 cells and anti-PD-1 response in melanoma. TCR libraries were prepared from approximately 15 ng of total RNA with the QIAseq Immune Repertoire TCR panel. TCRdb processed the reads anew with MiXCR; each CDR3 protein has one entry. The sample lists approximately 540 distinct CDR3 sequences, 6.5% to 9% occurring once. Sorting of live CD3+CD8+TCRalphabeta+ cells by PD-1 and/or TIGIT gave four subsets. Sequencing was performed on CD8+ T cells from PBMCs, taken at baseline or after one month of anti-PD-1 therapy (not recorded which). These receptors all come from a human donor with melanoma.

This clonotype ranks as medium-sized. V usage is TRBV7-2 and J usage is TRBJ2-5, with D hard to call. Germline lookup yields CDR1 SGHTA and CDR2 FQGNSA. The CDR3 consists of 15 residues. Trimming pared 5 bases from V and 5 bases from J, leaving 18 bases between. The CDR3: CASSGRTLRVETQYF. In nucleotides, the CDR3 is TGTGCCAGCAGCGGACGGACCCTTAGGGTGGAGACCCAGTACTTC. Drawing the rest from reference TRBV7-2 and TRBJ2-5, the complete variable domain is GAGVSQSPSNKVTEKGKDVELRCDPISGHTALYWYRQSLGQGLEFLIYFQGNSAPDKSGLPSDRFSAERTGGSVSTLTIQRTQQEDSAVYLCASSGRTLRVETQYFGPGTRLLVL.

In its sample, this clonotype is medium-sized. CDR3 protein: CASSFLAEMMGTGELFF. The CDR3 nucleotides are TGTGCCAGCAGCTTCCTAGCGGAAATGATGGGCACCGGGGAGCTGTTTTTT. V is TRBV5-4 and J is TRBJ2-2, with 7 bases lining up with TRBD2. Looked up from germline, CDR1 is SGHNT and CDR2 is YYREEE (reference sequence). J lost 4 bases, V lost 2 bases, and 11 bases had no gene match. The CDR3 spans 17 residues.

By frequency in the sample, this clonotype is large (0.1 to 1%). The chain employs TRBV27 and TRBJ1-2; TRBD1 might be the D (5 bases). CDR3 length: 14 amino acids. Germline values: CDR1 MNHEY, CDR2 SMNVEV (reference sequence). V lost 3 bases and J 4 bases, leaving 12 bases between the germline ends. The CDR3 nucleotides read TGTGCCAGCAGTTTTTCGACAGATTCCTATGGCTACACCTTC. Translating gives CASSFSTDSYGYTF.

About this clonotype itself: A far larger clone differs by one base, so this is likely a read error. The V gene is TRBV6-5, the J gene TRBJ2-5; a possible D gene is TRBD2 (5 bases). Germline CDR1 reads MNHEY; CDR2 reads SVGAGI. The CDR3 has 13 residues. Deletions cut 5 bases from V and 7 bases from J, with 14 bases between. Written as DNA, the CDR3 is TGTGCCAGCAGTCCCCCCCGACGGGGGACCCAGTACTTC. This translates into CASSPPRRGTQYF.

By share, this clonotype ranks as large. This chain connects TRBV20-1 to TRBJ2-3, with D tentatively TRBD2 (5 bases). From germline, CDR1 is DFQATT and CDR2 SNEGSKA (reference sequence). The ends were cut back, 5 bases at V and 0 bases at J, with 15 bases in the middle. The CDR3 is 15 residues long. This CDR3 is CSADDVARSTDTQYF. DNA of the CDR3: TGCAGTGCTGACGACGTAGCGAGAAGCACAGATACGCAGTATTTT.

Judged by abundance, this clonotype is large. The CDR3 loop is CASSKTGGSNQPQHF. The DNA for the CDR3 is TGTGCCAGCAGCAAAACAGGGGGAAGCAATCAGCCCCAGCATTTT. The chain has TRBV9 and TRBJ1-5, with TRBD1 matching 8 bases. Germline trimming cut 4 bases from V and 1 base from J; bases unmatched to any gene: 4. This CDR3 has 15 residues. The germline V gene encodes CDR1 SGDLS and CDR2 YYNGEE.

By sample share, this clonotype is medium-sized. The DNA for the CDR3 is TGTGCCAGCAGTTACGCCGCTAACTCCTACGAGCAGTACTTC. Translated: CASSYAANSYEQYF. This chain connects TRBV28 to TRBJ2-7; D is uncertain. The CDR3 contains 14 residues. V shed 4 bases and J shed 0 bases, with 10 bases lying between them. Germline V CDR1 and CDR2: MDHEN, SYDVKM.

This clonotype is medium-sized in the sample. The genes are TRBV21-1 and TRBJ2-1. TRBV21-1 is flagged as a pseudogene. The CDR3 runs 10 residues. CDR3 sequence reads: CASRNNEQFF. The CDR3 DNA reads TGTGCCAGCCGGAACAATGAGCAGTTCTTC.

The CDR3 bases are TGCAGTGCCCCCACCCATTTAATTAAGGCCGCCTACGGCTACACCTTC. It is translated as CSAPTHLIKAAYGYTF. This chain connects TRBV20-1 to TRBJ1-2; D gene unclear. There are 16 residues in the CDR3. Per germline, CDR1 DFQATT and CDR2 SNEGSKA (reference sequence). The V end lost 6 bases, the J end lost 8 bases, and 28 bases lay between the germline ends.

This clonotype is medium-sized (0.01 to 0.1%) by share. This sequence joins TRBV5-8 and TRBJ1-6; a possible D gene is TRBD1 (6 bases). Germline-derived CDR1 and CDR2 are SGHTS and YDEGEE. Trimming left V 4 bases short and J 7 bases short, with 18 bases between. This CDR3 is 16 amino acids long. The CDR3 DNA reads TGTGCCAGCAGCGATCCCCGGGACACCCTAAATTCACCCCTCCACTTT. Protein product: CASSDPRDTLNSPLHF.

In the case of this clonotype: Because the CDR3 is missing its conserved closing phenylalanine or tryptophan, this is likely a read error. The chain employs TRBV5-1 and TRBJ2-4; D may be TRBD1 or TRBD2 (5 bases each). Germline-derived CDR1 and CDR2 are SGHRS and YFSETQ. CDR3 size: 14 residues. V was trimmed by 7 bases and J by 0 bases, leaving 11 bases between them. This chain's CDR3 is CASALGTAKNIQYP. The CDR3 bases are TGCGCCAGCGCGCTTGGGACAGCCAAAAACATTCAGTACCCC.

This clonotype is judged medium-sized (0.01 to 0.1%). The V call is TRBV5-8, the J call TRBJ1-1; TRBD1 might be the D (5 bases). This CDR3 has 14 amino acids. Trimming took off 1 base at V and 3 bases at J, with 10 bases between the two ends. The V gene's germline CDR1 is SGHTS and CDR2 YDEGEE. The CDR3 DNA reads as TGTGCCAGCAGCTTGCGAGGGGAGGACACTGAAGCTTTCTTT. This sequence encodes CASSLRGEDTEAFF. The full variable domain, its missing parts supplied by reference TRBV5-8 and TRBJ1-1, is EAGVTQSPTHLIKTRGQQATLRCSPISGHTSVYWYQQALGLGLQFLLWYDEGEERNRGNFPPRFSGRQFPNYSSELNVNALELEDSALYLCASSLRGEDTEAFFGQGTRLTVV.

This clonotype is deemed medium-sized. The chain links TRBV27 to TRBJ2-1; 8 nucleotides align to TRBD2. The germline V gene encodes CDR1 MNHEY and CDR2 SMNVEV (reference sequence). CDR3 length equals 15 residues. J was trimmed by 0 bases and V by 5 bases; bases with no gene match: 3. The CDR3 reads CASSPGTSSYNEQFF. In DNA form, the CDR3 reads TGTGCCAGCAGTCCCGGGACTAGCTCCTACAATGAGCAGTTCTTC.

This clonotype is termed medium-sized. Here the CDR3 DNA reads TGTGCTAGTGGTTCGGACAGGGACTTCAACTATGGCTACACCTTC. It specifies CASGSDRDFNYGYTF. This rearrangement joins TRBV12-5 to TRBJ1-2; 8 bases align to TRBD1. The CDR3 is 15 residues long. J was trimmed by 2 bases and V by 4 bases; bases with no gene match: 6. Germline V gene sequence: CDR1 LGHNT, CDR2 FRNRAP.

This clonotype is termed large (0.1 to 1%). The V gene is TRBV7-8, the J gene TRBJ2-1; 10 nucleotides agree with TRBD2. CDR1 and CDR2 (germline): SGHVS, FQNEAQ. The CDR3 covers 15 residues. After removal of 2 bases from V and 7 bases from J, the junction contained 5 bases not matched to a gene. The CDR3 loop is CASSLQRGGRNEQFF. In DNA, the CDR3 is TGTGCCAGCAGCTTACAGCGGGGGGGCCGAAATGAGCAGTTCTTC.

By its share, this clonotype is medium-sized. The chain joins TRBV6-2 or TRBV6-3 to TRBJ2-7; D may be TRBD2 (5 bases). The V gene lost 8 bases and the J gene lost 1 base, with 9 bases spanning the gap. Germline CDR1 and CDR2: MNHEY and SVGEGT. This CDR3 comprises 12 residues. The CDR3 spells CASFSGSYEQYF. The CDR3 bases are TGTGCCAGCTTCAGCGGATCCTACGAGCAGTACTTC.

The chain employs TRBV14 and TRBJ2-3; D not resolved. V shed 0 bases and J shed 0 bases, with 10 bases lying between them. The CDR3 spans 16 residues. The germline CDR1 and CDR2 sequences are SGHDN and FVKESK. CDR3 region: CASSQEQATSTDTQYF. The CDR3 coding sequence is TGTGCCAGCAGCCAAGAGCAAGCGACTAGCACAGATACGCAGTATTTT.

Judged by abundance, this clonotype is large. The rearrangement links TRBV19 to TRBJ2-1; 11 nucleotides agree with TRBD2. After removal of 4 bases from V and 8 bases from J, the junction contained 7 bases not matched to a gene. Germline CDR1 is LNHDA and CDR2 is SQIVND (reference sequence). The CDR3 is made up of 15 amino acids. CDR3 residues: CASSTLAGVSDEQFF. CDR3 bases: TGTGCCAGTAGTACACTAGCGGGAGTCTCAGATGAGCAGTTCTTC. Together with reference TRBV19 and TRBJ2-1, the CDR3 gives the full variable domain: DGGITQSPKYLFRKEGQNVTLSCEQNLNHDAMYWYRQDPGQGLRLIYYSQIVNDFQKGDIAEGYSVSREKKESFPLTVTSAQKNPTAFYLCASSTLAGVSDEQFFGPGTRLTVL.

This clonotype rates as medium-sized (0.01 to 0.1%). The chain joins TRBV7-2 to TRBJ2-3; D could derive from TRBD1 or TRBD2 (5 bases each). CDR3 length: 15 amino acids. CDR1 is SGHTA, CDR2 FQGNSA, per germline. Trimming removed 5 bases from V and 2 bases from J, with 14 bases in between. CDR3 sequence (DNA): TGTGCCAGCAGCAGGGGACCGACCCTCACAGATACGCAGTATTTT. It is translated as CASSRGPTLTDTQYF.

By share, this clonotype counts as large. The chain carries TRBV27 and TRBJ2-2; 8 positions agree with TRBD1. Germline loops: CDR1 MNHEY, CDR2 SMNVEV (reference sequence). The CDR3 extends over 13 amino acids. Trimming at V came to 8 bases and at J to 5 bases, leaving 4 bases not matched to a gene. CDR3 sequence: CASQGARTGELFF. CDR3 bases: TGTGCCAGCCAGGGGGCGAGGACCGGGGAGCTGTTTTTT.

By its share, this clonotype is large. The chain joins TRBV7-3 to TRBJ2-3; D not certain. CDR1 is SGHTA and CDR2 is FQGTGA in the germline V gene. Deletions cut 3 bases from V and 2 bases from J, with 6 bases between. The length of the CDR3 is 13 residues. This CDR3 reads CASSFRPTDTQYF. CDR3 DNA sequence: TGTGCCAGCAGCTTCCGTCCCACAGATACGCAGTATTTT.

Judged by abundance, this clonotype is medium-sized (0.01 to 0.1%). The chain recombines TRBV6-5 with TRBJ1-4; 9 positions agree with TRBD1. The CDR3 loop spans 17 amino acids. Germline V gene data show CDR1 as MNHEY and CDR2 as SVGAGI. Unmatched junction bases numbered 16, after V lost 6 bases and J lost 8 bases. The CDR3 DNA reads TGTGCCAGCAGGTCCCTACTACAGGGGGCGCCGGGAGAAAAACTGTTTTTT. Translating it yields CASRSLLQGAPGEKLFF.

In this sample, this clonotype is medium-sized. The rearrangement uses TRBV27 and TRBJ2-7; TRBD1 agrees at 12 bases. Trimming took 2 bases from V and 2 from J; bases not matched to a gene: 1. Germline V gene sequence: CDR1 MNHEY, CDR2 SMNVEV (reference sequence). The length of the CDR3 is 15 residues. The CDR3 nucleotides read TGTGCCAGCAGTTTAGGGACAGGGGGCCCCTACGAGCAGTACTTC. Amino acid sequence: CASSLGTGGPYEQYF.